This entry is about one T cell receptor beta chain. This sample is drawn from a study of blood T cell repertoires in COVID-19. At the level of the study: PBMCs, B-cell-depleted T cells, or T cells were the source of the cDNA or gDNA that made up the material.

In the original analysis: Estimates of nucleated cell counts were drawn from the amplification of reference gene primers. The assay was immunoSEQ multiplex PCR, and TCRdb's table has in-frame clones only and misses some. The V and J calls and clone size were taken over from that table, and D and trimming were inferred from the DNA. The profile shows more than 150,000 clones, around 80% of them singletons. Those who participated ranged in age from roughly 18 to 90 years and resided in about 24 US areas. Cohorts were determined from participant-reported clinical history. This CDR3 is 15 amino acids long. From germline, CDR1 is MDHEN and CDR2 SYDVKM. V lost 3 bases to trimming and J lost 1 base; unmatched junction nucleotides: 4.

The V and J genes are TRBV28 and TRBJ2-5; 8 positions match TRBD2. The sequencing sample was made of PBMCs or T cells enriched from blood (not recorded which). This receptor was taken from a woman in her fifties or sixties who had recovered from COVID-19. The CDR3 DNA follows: TGTGCCAGCAGTTTCTTCGCGGGAGGCCAAGAGACCCAGTACTTC. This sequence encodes CASSFFAGGQETQYF.